The 5 T cell receptor beta chains below were found in one sample sequenced in a study of T cells after yellow fever vaccination. MiXCR, run by TCRdb on the 5' RACE reads, gives a single entry per CDR3 protein. The table records 250,000 to 400,000 distinct CDR3 sequences, roughly 3.9% of them present only once. The sample consisted of PBMCs, taken 5 days after the yellow fever booster vaccination. The source of these receptors is a man younger than 35 who received the YFV17D yellow fever vaccine.

This clonotype occurred many times. The chain couples TRBV7-2 to TRBJ2-1; D unclear. The V and J ends lost 3 bases and 10 bases respectively, with 7 bases between them. Germline lookup yields CDR1 SGHTA and CDR2 FQGNSA. CDR3 length: 11 residues. The CDR3 reads CASSFAIEQFF. The CDR3 DNA reads TGTGCCAGCAGCTTCGCAATCGAGCAGTTCTTC.

This clonotype was seen repeatedly, ten times or more. The chain combines TRBV7-2 with TRBJ2-7; 10 bases align to TRBD2. Per germline, CDR1 SGHTA and CDR2 FQGNSA. The J segment lost 1 base and the V segment lost 8 bases, leaving 5 bases of the junction unmatched. This CDR3 is 14 amino acids long. The CDR3 bases are TGTGCCAGCGGCACTAGCGGGGCATCCTACGAGCAGTACTTC. Its protein product is CASGTSGASYEQYF.

This clonotype was seen at least ten times. In DNA form, the CDR3 reads TGCGCCAGCAGCCAGATAGATATGGGGCTGGCGGGGCCCCAGCATTTT. It is translated as CASSQIDMGLAGPQHF. The chain carries TRBV4-1 and TRBJ1-5; weak D call: TRBD1 (5 bases). Germline lookup yields CDR1 MGHRA and CDR2 YSYEKL. V lost 3 bases and J lost 9, with 21 bases in between. The CDR3 runs to 16 residues.

The CDR3 here is CASSQGLAGRQYF. CDR3 bases: TGTGCCAGCAGCCAAGGACTAGCTGGGCGGCAGTACTTC. This sequence joins TRBV11-2 and TRBJ2-4, with TRBD2 matching over 8 bases. The V gene's germline CDR1 is SGHAT and CDR2 FQNNGV. This CDR3 has 13 amino acids. V trimming: 5 bases; J trimming: 13 bases; junction bases outside the gene matches: 10. Filled out from reference TRBV11-2 and TRBJ2-4, the complete variable domain reads EAGVAQSPRYKIIEKRQSVAFWCNPISGHATLYWYQQILGQGPKLLIQFQNNGVVDDSQLPKDRFSAERLKGVDSTLKIQPAKLEDSAVYLCASSQGLAGRQYFGAGTRLSVL.

In this sample, this clonotype turned up many times. The J gene is TRBJ1-1, the V gene TRBV18, with a weak D call TRBD1 (6 bases). Germline V gene lookup returns CDR1 KGHSH and CDR2 LQKENI. Trimming pared 4 bases from V and 1 base from J, leaving 7 bases between. CDR3 length: 13 residues. The CDR3 DNA sequence: TGTGCCAGCTCACGGGACAAGAACACTGAAGCTTTCTTT. This gives the protein CASSRDKNTEAFF. The full variable domain, rest sourced from reference TRBV18 and TRBJ1-1, is NAGVMQNPRHLVRRRGQEARLRCSPMKGHSHVYWYRQLPEEGLKFMVYLQKENIIDESGMPKERFSAEFPKEGPSILRIQQVVRGDSAAYFCASSRDKNTEAFFGQGTRLTVV.